This TCR beta chain originates from a study of blood T cell repertoires in COVID-19. The wider study: PBMCs, B-cell-depleted T cells, or T cells provided the cDNA or gDNA that made up the material.

Original analysis: Counts of nucleated cells, estimated from reference gene primer amplification, were obtained. Profiled with immunoSEQ multiplex PCR; TCRdb holds only in-frame clones, not every one. D and trimming were read from the DNA, whereas the V and J calls and clone size are those reported in that table. The sample records about 110,000 clones, roughly 80% being singletons. The CDR3 loop spans 16 amino acids. J lost 0 bases, V lost 0 bases, and 4 bases had no gene match. Germline V gene data show CDR1 as SGDLS and CDR2 as YYNGEE. Source material: peripheral blood. The chain uses TRBV9 and TRBJ2-3; the match to TRBD2 covers 7 bases. This receptor was taken from a woman aged 35 to 49 with acute or convalescent COVID-19. CDR3 nucleotide sequence: TGTGCCAGCAGCGTAGGACCGGGGGGAAGCACAGATACGCAGTATTTT. Its translation: CASSVGPGGSTDTQYF.